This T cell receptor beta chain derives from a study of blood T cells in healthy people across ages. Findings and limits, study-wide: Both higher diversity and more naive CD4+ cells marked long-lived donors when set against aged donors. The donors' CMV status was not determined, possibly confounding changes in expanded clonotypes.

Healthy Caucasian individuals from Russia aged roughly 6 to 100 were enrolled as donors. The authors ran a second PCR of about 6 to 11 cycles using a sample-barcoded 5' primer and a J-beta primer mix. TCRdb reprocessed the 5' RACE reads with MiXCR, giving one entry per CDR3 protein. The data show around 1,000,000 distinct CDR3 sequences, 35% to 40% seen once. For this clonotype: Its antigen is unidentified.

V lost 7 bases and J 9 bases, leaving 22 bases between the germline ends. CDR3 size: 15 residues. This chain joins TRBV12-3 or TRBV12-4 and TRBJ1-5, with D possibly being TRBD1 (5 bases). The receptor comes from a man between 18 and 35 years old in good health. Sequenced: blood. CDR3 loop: CASTPWAGLRGPQHF. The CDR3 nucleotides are TGTGCCAGCACTCCTTGGGCGGGACTGAGGGGGCCCCAGCATTTT.